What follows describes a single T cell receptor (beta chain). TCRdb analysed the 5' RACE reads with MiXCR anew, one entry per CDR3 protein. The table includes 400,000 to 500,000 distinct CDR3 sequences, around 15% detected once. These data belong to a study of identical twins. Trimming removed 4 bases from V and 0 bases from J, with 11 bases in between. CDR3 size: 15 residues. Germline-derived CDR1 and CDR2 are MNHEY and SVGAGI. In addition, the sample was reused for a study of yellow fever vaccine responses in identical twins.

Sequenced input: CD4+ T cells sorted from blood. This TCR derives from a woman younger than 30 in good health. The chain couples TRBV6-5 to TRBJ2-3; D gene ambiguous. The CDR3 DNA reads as TGTGCCAGCAGTTTTCTAGGTGCTAGCACAGATACGCAGTATTTT. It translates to CASSFLGASTDTQYF.